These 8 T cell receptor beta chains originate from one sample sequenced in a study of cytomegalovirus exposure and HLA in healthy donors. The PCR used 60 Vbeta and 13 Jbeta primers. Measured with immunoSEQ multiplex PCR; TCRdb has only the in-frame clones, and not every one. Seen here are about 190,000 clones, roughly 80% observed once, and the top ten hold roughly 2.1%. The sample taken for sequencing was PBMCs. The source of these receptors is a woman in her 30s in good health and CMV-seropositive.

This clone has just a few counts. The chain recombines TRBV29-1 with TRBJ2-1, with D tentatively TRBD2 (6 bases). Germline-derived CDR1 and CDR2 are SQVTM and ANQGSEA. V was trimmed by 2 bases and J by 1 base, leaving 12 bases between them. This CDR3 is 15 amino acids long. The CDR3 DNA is TGCAGCGTTGAATTGGGGGGAATTTCCTACAATGAGCAGTTCTTC. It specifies CSVELGGISYNEQFF.

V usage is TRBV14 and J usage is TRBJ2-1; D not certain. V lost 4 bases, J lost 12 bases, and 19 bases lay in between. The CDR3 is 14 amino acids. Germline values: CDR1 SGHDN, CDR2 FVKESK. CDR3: CASSPSAILGVQFF. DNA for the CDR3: TGTGCCAGCAGCCCCTCAGCGATTTTAGGAGTGCAGTTCTTC.

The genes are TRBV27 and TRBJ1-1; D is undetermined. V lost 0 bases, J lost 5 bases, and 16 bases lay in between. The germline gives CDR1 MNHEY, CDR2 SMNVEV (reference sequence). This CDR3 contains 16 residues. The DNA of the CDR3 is TGTGCCAGCAGTTTATCGGGTGGGCAAGCTCGGACTGAAGCTTTCTTT. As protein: CASSLSGGQARTEAFF.

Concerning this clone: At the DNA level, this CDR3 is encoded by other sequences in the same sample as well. CDR3 nucleotide sequence: TGTGCCAGCAGTTCCCTCTCTGGGGCCAACGTCCTGACTTTC. This gives the protein CASSSLSGANVLTF. The J gene is TRBJ2-6, the V gene TRBV27; D gene unclear. The CDR3 spans 14 residues. V lost 4 bases and J lost 0, with 4 bases in between. CDR1 is MNHEY and CDR2 is SMNVEV in the germline V gene (reference sequence).

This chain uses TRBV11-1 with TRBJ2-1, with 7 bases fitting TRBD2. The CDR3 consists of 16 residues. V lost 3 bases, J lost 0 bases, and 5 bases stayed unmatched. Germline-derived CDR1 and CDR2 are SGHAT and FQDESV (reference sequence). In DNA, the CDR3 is TGTGCCAGCAGCTTTTACGGGGGGAACTCCTACAATGAGCAGTTCTTC. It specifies CASSFYGGNSYNEQFF.

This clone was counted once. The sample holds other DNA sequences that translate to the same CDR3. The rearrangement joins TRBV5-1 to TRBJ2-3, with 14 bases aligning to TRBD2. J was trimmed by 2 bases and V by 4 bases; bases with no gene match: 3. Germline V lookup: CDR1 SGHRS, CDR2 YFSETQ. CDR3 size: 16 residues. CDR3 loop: CASSPGLAGATDTQYF. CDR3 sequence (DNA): TGCGCCAGCAGCCCGGGACTAGCGGGAGCCACAGATACGCAGTATTTT. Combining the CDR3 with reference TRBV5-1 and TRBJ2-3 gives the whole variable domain KAGVTQTPRYLIKTRGQQVTLSCSPISGHRSVSWYQQTPGQGLQFLFEYFSETQRNKGNFPGRFSGRQFSNSRSEMNVSTLELGDSALYLCASSPGLAGATDTQYFGPGTRLTVL.

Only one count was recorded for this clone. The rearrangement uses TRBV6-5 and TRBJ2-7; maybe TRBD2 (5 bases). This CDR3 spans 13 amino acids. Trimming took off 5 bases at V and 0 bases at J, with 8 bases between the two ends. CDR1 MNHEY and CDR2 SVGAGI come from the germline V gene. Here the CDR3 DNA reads TGTGCCAGCAGTCGCCGGGACTCCTACGAGCAGTACTTC. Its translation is CASSRRDSYEQYF.

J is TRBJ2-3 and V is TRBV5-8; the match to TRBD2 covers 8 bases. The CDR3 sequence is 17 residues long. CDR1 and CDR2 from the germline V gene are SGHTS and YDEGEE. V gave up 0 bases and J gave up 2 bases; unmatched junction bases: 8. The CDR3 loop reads CASSLASTSGPTDTQYF. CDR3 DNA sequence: TGTGCCAGCAGCTTGGCAAGCACTAGCGGACCCACAGATACGCAGTATTTT.